A selection of T cell receptor beta chains follows, all from one sample in a study of metastatic and nonmetastatic thyroid tumors. Through MiXCR, TCRdb re-clonotyped the PCR reads. The profile shows around 6,400 clones, about a sixth of them singletons. The sample comprised tumor tissue. The receptor set was obtained from a male donor with papillary thyroid cancer or a benign thyroid nodule (not recorded which). Some clones in this sample may be carry-over from other donors' samples. Each CDR3 is given with its conserved first and last residue. A D gene is named only where the DNA matches it firmly. Clone size appears in some rows only: once, few, many, or a class for an expanded clone.

j_call: TRBJ2-7; clone_size: medium-sized; v_call: TRBV27; d_call: TRBD1; cdr3_nt: TGTGCCAGCAGTTTAGGACAGGGCAGAGAGCAGTACTTC; cdr3_aa: CASSLGQGREQYF
j_call: TRBJ2-7; clone_size: few; v_call: TRBV6-1; d_call: -; cdr3_nt: TGTGCCAGCAGTTGGTGGACCGGTGGACAGACGTTTGAGCAGTACTTC; cdr3_aa: CASSWWTGGQTFEQYF
j_call: TRBJ2-5; clone_size: many; v_call: TRBV20-1; d_call: TRBD1; cdr3_nt: TGCAGTGCTAGAGCACCGGGACAGGCCCCTACCCAGTACTTC; cdr3_aa: CSARAPGQAPTQYF
j_call: TRBJ2-7; clone_size: -; v_call: TRBV12-3/TRBV12-4; d_call: -; cdr3_nt: TGTGCCAGCAGAGCCGGGTTTCAGCAGCAGTACTTC; cdr3_aa: CASRAGFQQQYF
j_call: TRBJ2-7; clone_size: large; v_call: TRBV6-1; d_call: -; cdr3_nt: TGTGCCAGCAGTTTCAGGCCTACCTACGAGCAGTACTTC; cdr3_aa: CASSFRPTYEQYF
j_call: TRBJ2-7; clone_size: few; v_call: TRBV27; d_call: TRBD2; cdr3_nt: TGTGCCAGCAGCCAGGGAGGGACGGATACCTACGAGCAGTACTTC; cdr3_aa: CASSQGGTDTYEQYF
j_call: TRBJ2-2; clone_size: many; v_call: TRBV3-1; d_call: TRBD2; cdr3_nt: TGTGCCAGCAGCCAAGGTTACGGGAGGCTGGCCGGGGAGCTGTTTTTT; cdr3_aa: CASSQGYGRLAGELFF
j_call: TRBJ1-1; clone_size: many; v_call: TRBV14; d_call: -; cdr3_nt: TGTGCCAGCAGCCAAGTCGCAGGACGGCAGAACACTGAAGCTTTCTTT; cdr3_aa: CASSQVAGRQNTEAFF
j_call: TRBJ2-7; clone_size: -; v_call: TRBV7-9; d_call: -; cdr3_nt: TGTGCCAGCAGCACGACCGGGACTGGCTCCTACGAGCAGTACTTC; cdr3_aa: CASSTTGTGSYEQYF
j_call: TRBJ2-7; clone_size: medium-sized; v_call: TRBV5-1; d_call: TRBD1; cdr3_nt: TGCGCCAGCAGTCTAGGGACAGGGTACTCCTACGAGCAGTACTTC; cdr3_aa: CASSLGTGYSYEQYF
j_call: TRBJ1-5; clone_size: medium-sized; v_call: TRBV6-2/TRBV6-3; d_call: -; cdr3_nt: TGTGCCAGCAGTTTCAGTAGCAATCAGCCCCAGCATTTT; cdr3_aa: CASSFSSNQPQHF
j_call: TRBJ1-4; clone_size: once; v_call: TRBV5-1; d_call: TRBD1; cdr3_nt: TGCGCCAGCAGTAATACACAGGGGACAAATGAAAAACTGTTTTTT; cdr3_aa: CASSNTQGTNEKLFF
j_call: TRBJ2-7; clone_size: -; v_call: TRBV20-1; d_call: TRBD2; cdr3_nt: TGCAGTGCTAGAAAACCGGGACTAGCCTCCGAGCAGTACTTC; cdr3_aa: CSARKPGLASEQYF
j_call: TRBJ2-1; clone_size: -; v_call: TRBV10-1; d_call: -; cdr3_nt: TGCGCCAGCAGTGAAGGGGTACCAGAGCAGTTCTTC; cdr3_aa: CASSEGVPEQFF
j_call: TRBJ1-6; clone_size: -; v_call: TRBV7-8; d_call: TRBD1; cdr3_nt: TGTGCCAGCAGTGGGGGACAGGGGCTTTTCAGTTCACCCCTCCACTTT; cdr3_aa: CASSGGQGLFSSPLHF
j_call: TRBJ2-1; clone_size: -; v_call: TRBV10-2; d_call: -; cdr3_nt: TGCGCCGGCAGTGAGTCGCTACGAGGCATTAATGAGCAGTTCTTC; cdr3_aa: CAGSESLRGINEQFF
j_call: TRBJ1-2; clone_size: medium-sized; v_call: TRBV20-1; d_call: TRBD1; cdr3_nt: TGCAGTGCCACAGGACAGGTGGGGACCTATGGCTACACCTTC; cdr3_aa: CSATGQVGTYGYTF
j_call: TRBJ2-2; clone_size: medium-sized; v_call: TRBV6-1; d_call: -; cdr3_nt: TGTGCCAGCAAAACCCCTAACACCGGGGAGCTGTTTTTT; cdr3_aa: CASKTPNTGELFF
j_call: TRBJ2-1; clone_size: medium-sized; v_call: TRBV11-2; d_call: TRBD2; cdr3_nt: TGTGCCAGCAGCTTAGAAGGGACTAGCGGGAGATTCTACAATGAGCAGTTCTTC; cdr3_aa: CASSLEGTSGRFYNEQFF
j_call: TRBJ2-7; clone_size: medium-sized; v_call: TRBV11-2; d_call: -; cdr3_nt: TGTGCCAGCAGACCCGGGAATGCAGGGAACTACGAGCAGTACTTC; cdr3_aa: CASRPGNAGNYEQYF
j_call: TRBJ2-5; clone_size: many; v_call: TRBV7-8; d_call: -; cdr3_nt: TGTGCCAGCAGCAACCGGGGGTTAAAGATGGAGACCCAGTACTTC; cdr3_aa: CASSNRGLKMETQYF
j_call: TRBJ2-5; clone_size: many; v_call: TRBV29-1; d_call: TRBD2; cdr3_nt: TGCAGCGTTTCCATAGCGGGGGGCCCTAGAGAGACCCAGTACTTC; cdr3_aa: CSVSIAGGPRETQYF
j_call: TRBJ1-2; clone_size: -; v_call: TRBV9; d_call: -; cdr3_nt: TGTGCCAGCAGCGTTGACAGCAACTATGGCTACACCTTC; cdr3_aa: CASSVDSNYGYTF
j_call: TRBJ2-1; clone_size: few; v_call: TRBV28; d_call: TRBD2; cdr3_nt: TGTCGGGGGGGAGGGAAAGCTAACAATGAGCAGTTCTTC; cdr3_aa: CRGGGKANNEQFF
j_call: TRBJ2-7; clone_size: medium-sized; v_call: TRBV12-3/TRBV12-4; d_call: TRBD1; cdr3_nt: TGTGCCAGCAGTTTCTCTTGGACAGGGAGGCGCGAGCAGTACTTC; cdr3_aa: CASSFSWTGRREQYF
j_call: TRBJ2-7; clone_size: medium-sized; v_call: TRBV7-2; d_call: TRBD2; cdr3_nt: TGTGCCAGCAGCTTAGCGGGTACTAGCGGGATTGGCGAGCAGTACTTC; cdr3_aa: CASSLAGTSGIGEQYF
j_call: TRBJ2-2; clone_size: -; v_call: TRBV28; d_call: TRBD2; cdr3_nt: TGTGCCAGCAGTTTGCCCCCCAACGGTTTTAGCGGGAGACTGACCGGGGAGCTGTTTTTT; cdr3_aa: CASSLPPNGFSGRLTGELFF